This T cell receptor beta chain was retrieved from a study of blood T cell repertoires in COVID-19. Assay: immunoSEQ multiplex PCR; the TCRdb copy retains only in-frame clones and omits some. The sample records about 160,000 clones, about 81% being singletons. V was clipped by 5 bases and J by 4 bases, with 14 bases between them. Germline V lookup: CDR1 LNHDA, CDR2 SQIVND (reference sequence). The CDR3 has 15 amino acids. This TCR was recovered from a man aged 55-75 years with active or convalescent COVID-19. Source material: peripheral blood. The chain links TRBV19 to TRBJ2-2, with a possible D match to TRBD1 (5 bases). Here the CDR3 reads CASSLRQGGTGELFF. CDR3 nucleotide sequence: TGTGCCAGTAGTCTCCGCCAGGGTGGCACCGGGGAGCTGTTTTTT.